This entry concerns a single T cell receptor (beta chain). At deep level, the assay was performed. Several immunoSEQ plates held equal portions of the genomic DNA taken from each subset. Clones were read by immunoSEQ multiplex PCR, and TCRdb kept only the in-frame ones, dropping some. The sample has over 2 million clones, about 90% seen once. The data originate from a study of shared clonotypes between healthy human individuals. Germline V gives CDR1 MNHNY, CDR2 SVGAGI (reference sequence). The CDR3 loop spans 14 amino acids. V dropped 11 bases and J dropped 3 bases, with 20 bases sitting between them.

The sequencing sample was made of naive CD4+ T cells from PBMCs. The subset: CD45RA+ positively selected. V gene TRBV6-6 combines with J gene TRBJ2-7; D remains unclear. This sequence originates from a man between 18 and 29 years old in good health. Some clones in this sample may be carry-over from other donors' samples. The CDR3 region has the DNA TGTGCCCCGTGGGCGGCGCGCTGGCACTACGAGCAGTACTTC. This sequence encodes CAPWAARWHYEQYF.